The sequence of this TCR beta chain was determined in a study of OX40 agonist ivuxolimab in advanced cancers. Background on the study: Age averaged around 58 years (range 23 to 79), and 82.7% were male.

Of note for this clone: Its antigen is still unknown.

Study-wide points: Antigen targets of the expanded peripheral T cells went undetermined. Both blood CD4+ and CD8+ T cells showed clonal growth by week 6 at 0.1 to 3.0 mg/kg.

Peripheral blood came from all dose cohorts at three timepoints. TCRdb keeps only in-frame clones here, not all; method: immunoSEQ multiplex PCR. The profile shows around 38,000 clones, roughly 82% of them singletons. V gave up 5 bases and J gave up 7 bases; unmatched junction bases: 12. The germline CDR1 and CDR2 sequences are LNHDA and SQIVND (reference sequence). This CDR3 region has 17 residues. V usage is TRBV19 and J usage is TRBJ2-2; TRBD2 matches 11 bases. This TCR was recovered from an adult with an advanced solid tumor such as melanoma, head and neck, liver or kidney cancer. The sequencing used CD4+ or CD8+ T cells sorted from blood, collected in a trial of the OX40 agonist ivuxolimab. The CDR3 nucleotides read TGTGCCAGTAGTCCCGAGACTAGCGGGGTCCTCTACGGGGAGCTGTTTTTT. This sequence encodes CASSPETSGVLYGELFF.